The source of this T cell receptor beta chain is a study of T cell repertoires in cytomegalovirus infection. The V end was cut by 3 bases, the J end by 1 base, with 7 bases between. Germline loops: CDR1 SGDLS, CDR2 YYNGEE. The CDR3 has 14 amino acids. TCRdb itself ran the reads through MiXCR, one entry per CDR3 protein. The sample records around 770,000 distinct CDR3 sequences, approximately 32% being singletons. This clonotype was counted a few times. Its antigen remains unidentified. The chain couples TRBV9 to TRBJ1-4, with D perhaps matching TRBD1 (5 bases). The receptor was derived from a human donor in good health (CMV status not recorded). Some clones in this sample may be carry-over from other donors' samples. The sample was cultured CD8+ T cells from PBMCs, taken from culture after CMV antigen stimulation. This chain's CDR3 is CASSAGGTNEKLFF. CDR3 sequence (DNA): TGTGCCAGCAGCGCCGGGGGAACTAATGAAAAACTGTTTTTT.